This TCR beta chain was profiled in a study of beta chain features in type 1 diabetes. Notes on the study in general: Shortening of TCRB CDR3s, moderate but significant, appeared in all four CD4+ subsets of Type 1 diabetes patients. The study found that naive, central memory and Treg TCRB repertoires appeared more similar in patients than in healthy donors.

cDNA synthesis used the whole RNA isolate, giving expressed TCRB sequences. Method: immunoSEQ multiplex PCR; TCRdb's copy keeps in-frame clones and lacks some. Counted here are 550,000 to 850,000 clones, 13% occurring once; the ten biggest clones make up 0.02% to 0.025%. This CDR3 is 16 amino acids long. The germline V gene encodes CDR1 LNHDA and CDR2 SQIVND (reference sequence). V was clipped by 4 bases and J by 7 bases; unmatched bases: 10. As for this clone: Its antigen is undetermined.

Sequenced: naive CD4+ T cells from blood. The gene calls are TRBV19 and TRBJ1-2; TRBD1 matches at 12 bases. The sequence came from a man younger than 35 with type 1 diabetes. CDR3 nucleotide sequence: TGTGCCAGTAGTAATCTTGGGACAGGGGGCTCTCGTGGCTACACCTTC. Translated, it gives CASSNLGTGGSRGYTF.